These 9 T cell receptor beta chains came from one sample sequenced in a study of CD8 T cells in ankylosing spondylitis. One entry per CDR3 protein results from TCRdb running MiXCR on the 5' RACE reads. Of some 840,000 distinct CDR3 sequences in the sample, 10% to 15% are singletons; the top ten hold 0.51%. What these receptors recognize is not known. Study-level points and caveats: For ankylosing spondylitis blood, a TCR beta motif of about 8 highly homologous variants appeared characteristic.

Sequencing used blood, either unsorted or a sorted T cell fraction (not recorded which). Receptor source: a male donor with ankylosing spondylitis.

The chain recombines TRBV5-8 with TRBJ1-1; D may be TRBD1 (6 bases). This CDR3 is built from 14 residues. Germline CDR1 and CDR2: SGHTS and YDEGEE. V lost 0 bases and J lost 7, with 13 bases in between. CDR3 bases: TGTGCCAGCAGCTTGGTACAGGGTATCGGTGAAGCTTTCTTT. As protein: CASSLVQGIGEAFF.

Written as DNA, the CDR3 is TGTGCCAGCAGCTCCCGGGACTCATCTTCGGAGCAGTACTTC. Translation gives CASSSRDSSSEQYF. V gene TRBV7-2 combines with J gene TRBJ2-7; D may be TRBD2 (6 bases). V lost 4 bases and J 7 bases, leaving 17 bases between the germline ends. This CDR3 is built from 14 residues. In germline, CDR1 is SGHTA, CDR2 FQGNSA.

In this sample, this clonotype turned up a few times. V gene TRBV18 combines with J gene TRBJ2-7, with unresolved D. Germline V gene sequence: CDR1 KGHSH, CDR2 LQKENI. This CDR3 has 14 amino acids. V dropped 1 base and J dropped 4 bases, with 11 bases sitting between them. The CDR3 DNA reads TGTGCCAGCTCACCACGGCGAGACCTGTACGAGCAGTACTTC. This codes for CASSPRRDLYEQYF. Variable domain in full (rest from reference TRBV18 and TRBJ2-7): NAGVMQNPRHLVRRRGQEARLRCSPMKGHSHVYWYRQLPEEGLKFMVYLQKENIIDESGMPKERFSAEFPKEGPSILRIQQVVRGDSAAYFCASSPRRDLYEQYFGPGTRLTVT.

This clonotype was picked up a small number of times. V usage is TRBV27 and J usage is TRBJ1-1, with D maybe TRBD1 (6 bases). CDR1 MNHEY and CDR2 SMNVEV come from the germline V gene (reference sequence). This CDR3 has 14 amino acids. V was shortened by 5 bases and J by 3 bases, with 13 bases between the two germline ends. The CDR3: CASSHDRLDTEAFF. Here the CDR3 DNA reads TGTGCCAGCAGTCACGACAGGCTCGACACTGAAGCTTTCTTT.

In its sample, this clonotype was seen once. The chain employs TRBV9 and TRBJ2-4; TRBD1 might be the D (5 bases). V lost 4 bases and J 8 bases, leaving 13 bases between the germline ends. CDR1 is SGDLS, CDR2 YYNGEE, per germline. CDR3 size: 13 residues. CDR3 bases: TGTGCCAGCAGCCCCACCCCAGGGCACATTCAGTACTTC. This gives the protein CASSPTPGHIQYF.

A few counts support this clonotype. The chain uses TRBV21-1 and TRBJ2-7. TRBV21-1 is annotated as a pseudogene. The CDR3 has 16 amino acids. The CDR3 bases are TGTGCCAGCAGCAAAGAGACATCCGAAGAGGTCTACGAGCAGTACTTC. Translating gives CASSKETSEEVYEQYF.

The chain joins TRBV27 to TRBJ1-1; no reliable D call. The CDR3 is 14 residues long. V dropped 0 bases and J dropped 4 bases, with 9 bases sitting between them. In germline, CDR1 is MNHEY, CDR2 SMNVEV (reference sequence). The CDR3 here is CASSLSSRVTEAFF. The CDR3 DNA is TGTGCCAGCAGTTTATCGAGTAGGGTCACTGAAGCTTTCTTT.

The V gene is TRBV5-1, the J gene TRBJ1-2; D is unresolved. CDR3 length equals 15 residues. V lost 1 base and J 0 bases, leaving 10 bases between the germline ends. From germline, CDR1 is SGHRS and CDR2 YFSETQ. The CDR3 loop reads CASSLTSGANYGYTF. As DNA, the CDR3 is TGCGCCAGCAGCTTGACGTCCGGAGCTAACTATGGCTACACCTTC.

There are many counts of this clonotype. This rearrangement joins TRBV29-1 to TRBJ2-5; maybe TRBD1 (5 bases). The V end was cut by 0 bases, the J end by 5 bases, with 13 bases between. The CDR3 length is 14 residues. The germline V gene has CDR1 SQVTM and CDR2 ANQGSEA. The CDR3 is CSVEEGAKRETQYF. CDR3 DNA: TGCAGCGTTGAAGAAGGGGCGAAGAGGGAGACCCAGTACTTC. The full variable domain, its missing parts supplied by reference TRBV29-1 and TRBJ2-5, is SAVISQKPSRDICQRGTSLTIQCQVDSQVTMMFWYRQQPGQSLTLIATANQGSEATYESGFVIDKFPISRPNLTFSTLTVSNMSPEDSSIYLCSVEEGAKRETQYFGPGTRLLVL.